The next 8 T cell receptor beta chains were all read from a single sample in a study of Ad26.COV2.S vaccination and SARS-CoV-2 variants. Method: immunoSEQ multiplex PCR; TCRdb's copy keeps in-frame clones and lacks some. The profile shows around 320,000 clones, about 86% of them singletons. Treatment: about 20 received Ad26.COV2.S at low or high dose, single or two shots; several received placebo; per-sample allocation not given. The study sampled participants on day 63 after the first vaccine or placebo injection. Sequencing was performed on peripheral blood, taken in a trial of Ad26.COV2.S vaccine versus placebo. These receptors were collected from a person aged 18 to 65 who received the Ad26.COV2.S COVID-19 vaccine or a placebo.

The rearrangement links TRBV10-2 to TRBJ2-3; the match to TRBD2 covers 9 bases. Germline CDR1 WSHSY, CDR2 SAAADI. Germline trimming cut 2 bases from V and 6 bases from J; bases unmatched to any gene: 12. The CDR3 runs 17 residues. The chain's CDR3 is CASSEERLAAPGDTQYF. The CDR3 DNA follows: TGCGCCAGCAGTGAGGAGAGACTAGCGGCCCCGGGGGATACGCAGTATTTT.

This clone was seen only a few times. The V and J genes are TRBV7-9 and TRBJ1-2, with D maybe TRBD1 (6 bases). Trimming took 6 bases from V and 3 from J, leaving 17 bases between them. Germline CDR1 is SEHNR and CDR2 is FQNEAQ (reference sequence). This CDR3 region has 15 residues. CDR3 loop: CASSTPLAGDYGYTF. The CDR3 bases are TGTGCCAGCAGTACCCCTTTGGCAGGGGACTATGGCTACACCTTC.

The gene calls are TRBV5-4 and TRBJ2-3; D is uncertain. V was trimmed by 0 bases and J by 0 bases, leaving 14 bases between them. The CDR3 runs 17 residues. Germline CDR1 SGHNT, CDR2 YYREEE (reference sequence). The CDR3 region has the DNA TGTGCCAGCAGCTTGGGACAAAGTTACTATAGCACAGATACGCAGTATTTT. Encoded protein: CASSLGQSYYSTDTQYF.

The V gene is TRBV3-1 (or the pseudogene TRBV3-2), the J gene TRBJ2-1; maybe TRBD1 (5 bases). Trimming shortened V by 0 bases and J by 7 bases, and 16 bases separated the two germline ends. This CDR3 has 16 amino acids. Germline V CDR1 and CDR2: LGHDT, YNNKEL (reference sequence). CDR3 DNA: TGTGCCAGCAGCCAAGAGAATGGCAGGGTGGGGAATGAGCAGTTCTTC. Encoded protein: CASSQENGRVGNEQFF.

This clone was observed a handful of times. The chain joins TRBV12-5 to TRBJ1-2; D ambiguous. The CDR3 has 14 residues. From germline, CDR1 is LGHNT and CDR2 FRNRAP. V was clipped by 6 bases and J by 5 bases, with 16 bases between them. The CDR3 region is CASGLELTGYGYTF. The CDR3 DNA reads as TGTGCTAGTGGGCTTGAATTAACGGGATATGGCTACACCTTC.

V and J are TRBV3-1 (or the pseudogene TRBV3-2) and TRBJ1-3; D remains unclear. The CDR3 is 13 amino acids. The V gene's germline CDR1 is LGHDT and CDR2 YNNKEL (reference sequence). Deletions cut 11 bases from V and 0 bases from J, with 11 bases between. CDR3 sequence: CAAARDSGNTIYF. In nucleotides, the CDR3 is TGTGCCGCGGCCCGAGACTCTGGAAACACCATATATTTT.

Regarding this clone: A much larger clone sits a single nucleotide away, making a read error possible. Other DNA sequences in this specimen translate into the identical CDR3. V is TRBV5-1 and J is TRBJ2-2; 9 positions match TRBD2. This CDR3 contains 18 residues. Trimming removed 2 bases from V and 0 bases from J; junction bases left unmatched: 8. Germline-derived CDR1 and CDR2 are SGHRS and YFSETQ. The CDR3 DNA sequence: TGCGCCAGCAGCTTTAAACCCGCGGGGGGGTCGAACACCGGGGAGCTGTTTTTT. Translation gives CASSFKPAGGSNTGELFF.

This sequence joins TRBV12-3 or TRBV12-4 and TRBJ2-7; tentatively, D is TRBD1 or TRBD2 (5 bases each). This CDR3 region has 13 residues. V was clipped by 3 bases and J by 3 bases, with 9 bases between them. DNA of the CDR3: TGTGCCAGCAGTTTTATGGGACGCTACGAGCAGTACTTC. Its translation: CASSFMGRYEQYF.